This is a list of T cell receptor beta chains from one sample in a study of blood T cells in healthy people across ages. Each CDR3 protein gets one entry after TCRdb re-called the 5' RACE reads with MiXCR. The sample has 1,800,000 or so distinct CDR3 sequences, 35% to 50% seen once. Input material: blood. The receptors were sampled from a human donor in good health. CDR3s include the opening cysteine and the closing phenylalanine or tryptophan. A D gene is named only where the DNA matches it firmly. Size is stated for part of the rows, as once, few or many counts, or as a class when the clone is expanded.

j_gene	v_gene	abundance	d_gene	CDR3aa	CDR3nt
TRBJ1-6	TRBV20-1	.	.	CSARDPSSPLHF	TGCAGTGCTAGAGATCCCTCCTCACCCCTCCACTTT
TRBJ2-3	TRBV15	few	TRBD2	CATSSPHSGGSPLTQYF	TGTGCCACCAGCAGTCCTCACAGCGGGGGGTCTCCCTTAACGCAGTATTTT
TRBJ2-1	TRBV12-3/TRBV12-4	.	.	CASTRDTYNVQFF	TGTGCCAGCACCCGGGACACGTACAATGTGCAGTTCTTC
TRBJ2-3	TRBV24-1	.	TRBD1	CATSANSLTGLADTQYF	TGTGCCACCAGTGCTAATTCGTTGACAGGGCTAGCAGATACGCAGTATTTT
TRBJ1-2	TRBV25-1	.	.	CASSVYPSYGYTF	TGTGCCAGCAGTGTGTACCCTAGCTATGGCTACACCTTC
TRBJ2-2	TRBV7-9	.	TRBD1	CASSLTGTGGTGELFF	TGTGCCAGCAGTCTTACCGGGACAGGGGGCACCGGGGAGCTGTTTTTT
TRBJ2-7	TRBV6-6	.	TRBD2	CASSYYQGGTYEQYF	TGTGCCAGCAGTTATTACCAGGGAGGGACCTACGAGCAGTACTTC
TRBJ2-1	TRBV9	few	.	CASNYGGLDEQFF	TGTGCCAGCAACTACGGTGGTTTGGATGAGCAGTTCTTC
TRBJ1-2	TRBV7-6	few	.	CASSQRDLNGYTF	TGTGCCAGCAGCCAAAGGGATTTAAATGGCTACACCTTC
TRBJ1-6	TRBV7-3	few	.	CASSRDGGNSPLHF	TGTGCCAGCAGCCGGGACGGAGGGAATTCACCCCTCCACTTT
TRBJ2-3	TRBV7-7	few	.	CASSGRTPDTQYF	TGTGCTAGCAGCGGCCGGACCCCAGATACGCAGTATTTT
TRBJ2-1	TRBV13	.	TRBD2	CASSRERGGLYNEQFF	TGTGCCAGCAGCCGTGAGCGGGGGGGCCTCTACAATGAGCAGTTCTTC
TRBJ1-4	TRBV4-3	.	.	CASSQDLGWDKGNEKLFF	TGCGCCAGCAGCCAAGATCTCGGTTGGGATAAGGGTAATGAAAAACTGTTTTTT
TRBJ2-1	TRBV6-5	.	.	CASSYLGTGIYNEQFF	TGTGCCAGCAGTTACTTGGGGACTGGTATATACAATGAGCAGTTCTTC
TRBJ1-2	TRBV27	few	.	CASSLSGDLDYGYTF	TGTGCCAGCAGTTTATCGGGGGATTTGGACTATGGCTACACCTTC
TRBJ2-6	TRBV2	few	TRBD1	CASRGQGAGGANVLTF	TGTGCCAGCAGAGGACAGGGGGCTGGTGGGGCCAACGTCCTGACTTTC
TRBJ2-5	TRBV7-2	few	TRBD2	CASSLAGLAGGEYF	TGTGCCAGCAGCTTAGCGGGCCTAGCGGGGGGCGAGTACTTC